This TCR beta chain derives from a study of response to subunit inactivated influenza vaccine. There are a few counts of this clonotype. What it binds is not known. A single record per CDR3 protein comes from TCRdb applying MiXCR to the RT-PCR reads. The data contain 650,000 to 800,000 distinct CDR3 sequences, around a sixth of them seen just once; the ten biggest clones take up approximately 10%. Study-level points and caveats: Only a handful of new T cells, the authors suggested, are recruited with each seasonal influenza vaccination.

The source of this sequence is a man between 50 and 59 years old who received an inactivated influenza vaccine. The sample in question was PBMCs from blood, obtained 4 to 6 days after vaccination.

The CDR3 reads CASSQPSKYWDPVWQFF. CDR3 DNA: TGTGCCAGCAGCCAACCATCCAAATACTGGGACCCCGTTTGGCAGTTCTTC. J is TRBJ2-1 and V is TRBV3-1; TRBD1 or TRBD2 may be the D gene (5 bases each). CDR1 and CDR2 (germline): LGHDT, YNNKEL (reference sequence). Trimming removed 2 bases from V and 12 bases from J, with 26 bases in between. The CDR3 spans 17 residues.